These 15 T cell receptor beta chains were all obtained from the same sample, sequenced in a study of cytomegalovirus exposure and HLA in healthy donors. Profiling relied on immunoSEQ multiplex PCR, and the TCRdb table lists in-frame clones only, not all of them. The sample holds hundreds of thousands of clones; roughly 89% are singletons and the top ten take 0.65% to 0.95%. The sequenced material came from PBMCs. The receptor set was obtained from a woman aged 18-29 years in good health and CMV-seronegative.

This chain connects TRBV7-9 to TRBJ2-1; 11 bases fit TRBD1. The ends lost 3 bases at V and 7 bases at J; junction bases unmatched: 5. This CDR3 spans 15 amino acids. Germline V gene data show CDR1 as SEHNR and CDR2 as FQNEAQ (reference sequence). The CDR3 here is CASSFLRDRGNEQFF. The CDR3 coding sequence is TGTGCCAGCAGCTTCCTCCGGGACAGGGGGAATGAGCAGTTCTTC. Combining the CDR3 with reference TRBV7-9 and TRBJ2-1 gives the whole variable domain DTGVSQNPRHKITKRGQNVTFRCDPISEHNRLYWYRQTLGQGPEFLTYFQNEAQLEKSRLLSDRFSAERPKGSFSTLEIQRTEQGDSAMYLCASSFLRDRGNEQFFGPGTRLTVL.

The rearrangement links TRBV7-9 to TRBJ2-6, with D possibly TRBD1 on 6 matching bases. Trimming stripped 9 bases from V and 0 bases from J, with 15 bases between. The CDR3 covers 16 residues. Germline assignment: CDR1 SEHNR and CDR2 FQNEAQ (reference sequence). The CDR3, as DNA: TGTGCCAGGGGGGCTCCTGTGATCTCTGGGGCCAACGTCCTGACTTTC. It encodes CARGAPVISGANVLTF.

With respect to this clone: This specimen includes other DNA sequences encoding the same CDR3. CDR3 residues: CASSLGQGSYEQYF. The CDR3, as DNA: TGTGCCAGCAGTCTCGGACAGGGAAGTTACGAGCAGTACTTC. This chain links TRBV6-5 with TRBJ2-7, with 8 bases fitting TRBD1. This CDR3 spans 14 amino acids. Trimming at V came to 5 bases and at J to 4 bases, leaving 7 bases not matched to a gene. Germline assignment: CDR1 MNHEY and CDR2 SVGAGI.

The V and J genes are TRBV7-2 and TRBJ1-2; D unclear. This CDR3 has 13 amino acids. Trimming pared 7 bases from V and 2 bases from J, leaving 11 bases between. Germline V gene sequence: CDR1 SGHTA, CDR2 FQGNSA. The CDR3 nucleotides are TGTGCCAGCACAACGGTAGCAAACTATGGCTACACCTTC. It translates to CASTTVANYGYTF.

The genes are TRBV7-2 and TRBJ1-1; 8 nucleotides match TRBD1. The CDR3 runs 15 residues. Germline trimming cut 5 bases from V and 4 bases from J; bases unmatched to any gene: 9. Germline V gene sequence: CDR1 SGHTA, CDR2 FQGNSA. As DNA, the CDR3 is TGTGCCAGCAGCCCCAGGGTCACAGGGGGCACTGAAGCTTTCTTT. It specifies CASSPRVTGGTEAFF.

This chain joins TRBV27 and TRBJ2-7; TRBD2 matches 7 bases. This CDR3 is built from 14 residues. CDR1 and CDR2 (germline): MNHEY, SMNVEV (reference sequence). J was trimmed by 3 bases and V by 3 bases; bases with no gene match: 5. CDR3 nucleotide sequence: TGTGCCAGCAGTTTCGGGGCGGGAGACTACGAGCAGTACTTC. Its translation: CASSFGAGDYEQYF.

This clone was recorded only once. This sequence joins TRBV6-5 and TRBJ2-7; TRBD1 matches 8 bases. The germline CDR1 and CDR2 sequences are MNHEY and SVGAGI. The CDR3 has 14 amino acids. J lost 3 bases, V lost 7 bases, and 8 bases had no gene match. DNA of the CDR3: TGTGCCAGCATTCGAGGACAGGGTGGCTACGAGCAGTACTTC. This sequence encodes CASIRGQGGYEQYF.

The chain employs TRBV11-2 and TRBJ2-3; TRBD2 might be the D (5 bases). This CDR3 has 15 amino acids. The germline V gene has CDR1 SGHAT and CDR2 FQNNGV. Trimming stripped 1 base from V and 0 bases from J, with 8 bases between. CDR3 sequence (DNA): TGTGCCAGCAGCTTAGTAGGCGGGAGCACAGATACGCAGTATTTT. Translating gives CASSLVGGSTDTQYF.

The chain couples TRBV7-9 to TRBJ2-7; 9 bases agree with TRBD2. Germline assignment: CDR1 SEHNR and CDR2 FQNEAQ (reference sequence). V was clipped by 5 bases and J by 0 bases; unmatched bases: 2. The CDR3 is 14 amino acids. CDR3 protein: CASSRTSDSYEQYF. The DNA of the CDR3 is TGTGCCAGCAGCAGGACTAGCGACTCCTACGAGCAGTACTTC.

This sequence joins TRBV5-1 and TRBJ1-2; D unresolved. Germline V gene sequence: CDR1 SGHRS, CDR2 YFSETQ. The CDR3 runs to 15 residues. Trimming pared 4 bases from V and 4 bases from J, leaving 17 bases between. The CDR3 sequence is CASSPQTSLAYGYTF. The CDR3 DNA sequence: TGCGCCAGCAGCCCACAAACCAGTCTGGCCTATGGCTACACCTTC. The variable domain in full, with the rest retrieved from reference TRBV5-1 and TRBJ1-2, is KAGVTQTPRYLIKTRGQQVTLSCSPISGHRSVSWYQQTPGQGLQFLFEYFSETQRNKGNFPGRFSGRQFSNSRSEMNVSTLELGDSALYLCASSPQTSLAYGYTFGSGTRLTVV.

The chain couples TRBV30 to TRBJ2-3; TRBD2 agrees at 11 bases. In germline, CDR1 is GTSNPN, CDR2 SVGIG (reference sequence). The CDR3 totals 11 residues. DNA of the CDR3: TGTACTAGCGGGGGCGGAGATACGCAGTATTTT. The encoded protein is CTSGGGDTQYF.

The rearrangement joins TRBV5-4 to TRBJ1-1; D is perhaps TRBD1 (6 bases). V lost 3 bases and J lost 1, with 10 bases in between. Germline-derived CDR1 and CDR2 are SGHNT and YYREEE (reference sequence). This CDR3 is 14 amino acids long. DNA for the CDR3: TGTGCCAGCAGCTCACGGACAGCGAACACTGAAGCTTTCTTT. Amino acids: CASSSRTANTEAFF.

This clone was picked up a small number of times. The J gene is TRBJ2-7, the V gene TRBV7-9, with D unclear. The germline gives CDR1 SEHNR, CDR2 FQNEAQ (reference sequence). V gave up 2 bases and J gave up 7 bases, with 12 bases separating them. This CDR3 has 13 residues. The CDR3 spells CASSLPRAREQYF. CDR3 sequence (DNA): TGTGCCAGCAGCTTACCGCGAGCCAGGGAGCAGTACTTC.

The chain joins TRBV6-1 to TRBJ1-5; D gene ambiguous. Trimming took 0 bases from V and 5 from J, leaving 11 bases between them. The CDR3 covers 15 residues. Germline CDR1 is MNHNS and CDR2 is SASEGT. The CDR3 loop is CASSEAERLDQPQHF. In DNA form, the CDR3 reads TGTGCCAGCAGTGAAGCCGAGAGGTTGGATCAGCCCCAGCATTTT.

The chain recombines TRBV7-9 with TRBJ2-3, with D possibly matching TRBD2 (5 bases). The CDR3 totals 13 residues. The V end was cut by 7 bases, the J end by 1 base, with 9 bases between. Germline V gene data show CDR1 as SEHNR and CDR2 as FQNEAQ (reference sequence). DNA of the CDR3: TGTGCCAGCAATCCCGGGGGCACAGATACGCAGTATTTT. It codes for CASNPGGTDTQYF.